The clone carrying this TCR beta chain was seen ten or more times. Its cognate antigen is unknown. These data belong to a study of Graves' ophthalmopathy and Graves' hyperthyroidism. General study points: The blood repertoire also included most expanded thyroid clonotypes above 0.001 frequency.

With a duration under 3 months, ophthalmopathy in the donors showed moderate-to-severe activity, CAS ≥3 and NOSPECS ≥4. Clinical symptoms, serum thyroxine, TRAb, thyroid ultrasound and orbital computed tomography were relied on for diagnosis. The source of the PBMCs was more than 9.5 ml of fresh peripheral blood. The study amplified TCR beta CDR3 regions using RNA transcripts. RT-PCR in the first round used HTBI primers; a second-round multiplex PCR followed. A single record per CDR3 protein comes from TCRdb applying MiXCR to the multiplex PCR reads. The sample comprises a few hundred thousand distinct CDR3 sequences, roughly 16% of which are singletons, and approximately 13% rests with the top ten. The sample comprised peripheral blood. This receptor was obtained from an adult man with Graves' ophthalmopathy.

The CDR3 bases are TGCAGTGCTAGAAGGGACAGGGACTCCTACGAGCAGTACTTC. This translates into CSARRDRDSYEQYF. V gene TRBV20-1 combines with J gene TRBJ2-7; TRBD1 agrees at 9 bases. Germline values: CDR1 DFQATT, CDR2 SNEGSKA (reference sequence). There are 14 residues in the CDR3. The V gene end was trimmed by 2 bases and the J gene end by 0 bases; junction bases not matched to a gene: 2.